The clone carrying this T cell receptor beta chain was detected many times. The antigen remains undetermined. One entry per CDR3 protein, called by TCRdb with MiXCR from the RT-PCR reads. Seen here are 650,000 to 800,000 distinct CDR3 sequences, approximately 14% observed once, and the top ten hold 6.5% to 8.5%. The data are from a study of response to subunit inactivated influenza vaccine. Points from the study as a whole: T cells newly recruited by each seasonal influenza vaccination are few, the authors suggested.

Trimming stripped 3 bases from V and 0 bases from J, with 8 bases between. The CDR3 is 13 amino acids. Germline loops: CDR1 DFQATT, CDR2 SNEGSKA (reference sequence). The material was PBMCs from blood, obtained about 14 days before vaccination. The TCR originated in a man aged 45-65 years who received an inactivated influenza vaccine. This chain uses TRBV20-1 with TRBJ1-1, with TRBD1 as a possible D gene (5 bases). The CDR3 DNA is TGCAGTGCTAGCGGGGGGGTGAACACTGAAGCTTTCTTT. Translation gives CSASGGVNTEAFF.